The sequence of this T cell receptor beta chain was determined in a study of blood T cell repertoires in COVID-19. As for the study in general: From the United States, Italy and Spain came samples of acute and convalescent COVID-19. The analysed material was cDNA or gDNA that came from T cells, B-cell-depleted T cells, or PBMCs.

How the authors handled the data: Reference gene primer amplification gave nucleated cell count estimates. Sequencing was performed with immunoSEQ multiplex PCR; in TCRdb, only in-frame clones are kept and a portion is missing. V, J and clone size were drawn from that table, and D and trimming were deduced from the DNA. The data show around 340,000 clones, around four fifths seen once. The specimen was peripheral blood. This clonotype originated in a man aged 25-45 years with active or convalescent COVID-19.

This CDR3 is CASSQTGGGRGSEKLFF. The CDR3 nucleotides are TGTGCCAGCAGCCAGACAGGGGGCGGGAGGGGTAGTGAAAAACTGTTTTTT. The rearrangement links TRBV28 to TRBJ1-4; the match to TRBD1 covers 10 bases. CDR1 and CDR2 from the germline V gene are MDHEN and SYDVKM. CDR3 length equals 17 residues. The V segment lost 6 bases and the J segment 7 bases; nucleotides outside the gene matches: 14.